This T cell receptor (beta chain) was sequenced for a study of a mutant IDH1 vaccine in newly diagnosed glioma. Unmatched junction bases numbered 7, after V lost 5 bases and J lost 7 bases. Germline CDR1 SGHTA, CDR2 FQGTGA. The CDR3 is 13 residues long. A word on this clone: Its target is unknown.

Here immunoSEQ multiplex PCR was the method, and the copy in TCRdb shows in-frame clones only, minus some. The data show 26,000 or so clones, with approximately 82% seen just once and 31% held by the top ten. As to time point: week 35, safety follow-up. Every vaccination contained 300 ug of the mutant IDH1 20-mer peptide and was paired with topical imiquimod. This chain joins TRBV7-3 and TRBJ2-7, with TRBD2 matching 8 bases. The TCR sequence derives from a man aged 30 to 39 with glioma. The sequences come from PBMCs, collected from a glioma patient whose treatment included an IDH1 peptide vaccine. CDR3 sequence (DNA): TGTGCCAGCAGCCCGGGGGGGCTTTGGGAGCAGTACTTC. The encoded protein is CASSPGGLWEQYF.